The rows below give T cell receptor beta chains drawn from one sample of a study of OX40 agonist ivuxolimab in advanced cancers. Assay used: immunoSEQ multiplex PCR; TCRdb lists only in-frame clones, some missing. The data hold around 13,000 clones, with 84% observed a single time. The sample in question was CD4+ or CD8+ T cells sorted from blood, obtained in a trial of the OX40 agonist ivuxolimab. All receptors derive from an adult with an advanced solid tumor such as melanoma, head and neck, liver or kidney cancer. Both conserved end residues are part of each CDR3. The D gene is left open where the match is weak. Some rows mark clone size as missing; the rest say once, few, many or name a class of expanded clone.

>TRBV11-2|.|TRBJ1-1|TRBD1
CASSLGDRMNTEAFF
TGTGCCAGCAGCTTAGGGGACAGAATGAACACTGAAGCTTTCTTT
>TRBV10-3|.|TRBJ2-7|.
CAISEPGGYEQYF
TGTGCCATCAGTGAGCCCGGGGGTTACGAGCAGTACTTC
>TRBV28|.|TRBJ1-4|TRBD1
CASSLPTGPIIPTNEKLFF
TGTGCCAGCAGTCTCCCGACAGGGCCGATAATACCAACTAATGAAAAACTGTTTTTT
>TRBV19|.|TRBJ1-1|.
CASSIVNTEAFF
TGTGCCAGTAGTATCGTGAACACTGAAGCTTTCTTT
>TRBV7-6|.|TRBJ2-7|TRBD2
CASSLRGAYEQYF
TGTGCCAGCAGCTTACGGGGGGCCTACGAGCAGTACTTC
>TRBV1|.|TRBJ2-3|.
CTTRTSGIDTQYF
TGCACCACCAGGACTAGCGGAATAGATACGCAGTATTTT
>TRBV9|.|TRBJ2-3|.
CASSDSGSPSTDTQYF
TGTGCCAGCAGCGATTCGGGGAGCCCTAGCACAGATACGCAGTATTTT
>TRBV6-5|.|TRBJ2-1|.
CASSYSWGAYNEQFF
TGTGCCAGCAGTTACTCGTGGGGGGCCTACAATGAGCAGTTCTTC
>TRBV6-5|.|TRBJ2-5|TRBD2
CASSRLAGDQETQYF
TGTGCCAGCTCCCGACTAGCGGGGGACCAAGAGACCCAGTACTTC
>TRBV11-2|.|TRBJ2-7|.
CASSSSVRVTYEQYF
TGTGCCAGCAGCTCTAGCGTAAGGGTAACCTACGAGCAGTACTTC
>TRBV9|.|TRBJ2-1|.
CASSVAGDGNEQFF
TGTGCCAGCAGCGTAGCTGGGGATGGGAATGAGCAGTTCTTC
>TRBV7-6|.|TRBJ2-2|.
CASSSFSGELFF
TGTGCCAGCAGCTCGTTCTCTGGGGAGCTGTTTTTT
>TRBV12-5|.|TRBJ2-7|.
CASSRGGNYEQYF
TGTGCTAGTAGCCGGGGCGGGAACTACGAGCAGTACTTC
>TRBV5-1|once|TRBJ2-5|.
CASSPFRDSQETQYF
TGCGCCAGCAGCCCCTTTCGAGACTCCCAAGAGACCCAGTACTTC
>TRBV4-1|.|TRBJ2-1|.
CASSSQGLGTSYNEQFF
TGCGCCAGCAGCTCCCAAGGCTTAGGGACTTCCTACAATGAGCAGTTCTTC
>TRBV7-9|.|TRBJ2-1|TRBD2
CASSLKREERDEQFF
TGTGCCAGCAGCTTAAAGCGGGAGGAACGCGATGAGCAGTTCTTC
>TRBV28|.|TRBJ1-4|.
CASRDNRDSVEKLFF
TGTGCCAGCAGAGATAACCGGGACTCCGTGGAAAAACTGTTTTTT
>TRBV7-9|.|TRBJ2-1|.
CASSLASGGTRSYNEQFF
TGTGCCAGCAGCTTAGCCTCTGGGGGGACAAGGTCCTACAATGAGCAGTTCTTC
>TRBV9|once|TRBJ2-3|.
CASSIRDLVTDTQYF
TGTGCCAGCAGCATACGGGACCTAGTAACAGATACGCAGTATTTT
>TRBV28|.|TRBJ2-1|TRBD2
CASRQGLAGGSEQFF
TGTGCCAGCAGACAAGGACTAGCGGGGGGTTCTGAGCAGTTCTTC
>TRBV11-2|.|TRBJ1-4|.
CASSPGIGNNEKLFF
TGTGCCAGCAGCCCGGGGATAGGGAATAATGAAAAACTGTTTTTT
>TRBV28|.|TRBJ2-7|.
CASSLYYYEQYF
TGTGCCAGCAGTTTGTATTACTACGAGCAGTACTTC
>TRBV13|.|TRBJ2-3|.
CASSQGTDTQYF
TGTGCCAGCAGCCAAGGCACAGATACGCAGTATTTT
>TRBV6-5|.|TRBJ1-4|.
CASSYGTELSNEKLFF
TGTGCCAGCAGTTACGGGACCGAGCTTTCTAATGAAAAACTGTTTTTT
>TRBV5-1|.|TRBJ1-1|.
CASSLVGGPTEAFF
TGCGCCAGCAGCTTGGTTGGGGGGCCCACTGAAGCTTTCTTT
>TRBV9|.|TRBJ2-7|TRBD2
CASSVIAGPSYEQYF
TGTGCCAGCAGCGTCATAGCGGGCCCCTCCTACGAGCAGTACTTC
>TRBV27|.|TRBJ2-7|.
CASSLRSSGREQYF
TGTGCCAGCAGTTTAAGGTCGTCAGGGCGGGAGCAGTACTTC
>TRBV10-2|once|TRBJ2-1|TRBD2
CASSDTTSGAYNEQFF
TGCGCCAGCAGCGACACGACTAGCGGGGCTTACAATGAGCAGTTCTTC
>TRBV7-9|few|TRBJ2-7|TRBD1
CASSRGDRGLSEQYF
TGTGCCAGCAGCCGCGGGGACAGGGGGCTTTCCGAGCAGTACTTC